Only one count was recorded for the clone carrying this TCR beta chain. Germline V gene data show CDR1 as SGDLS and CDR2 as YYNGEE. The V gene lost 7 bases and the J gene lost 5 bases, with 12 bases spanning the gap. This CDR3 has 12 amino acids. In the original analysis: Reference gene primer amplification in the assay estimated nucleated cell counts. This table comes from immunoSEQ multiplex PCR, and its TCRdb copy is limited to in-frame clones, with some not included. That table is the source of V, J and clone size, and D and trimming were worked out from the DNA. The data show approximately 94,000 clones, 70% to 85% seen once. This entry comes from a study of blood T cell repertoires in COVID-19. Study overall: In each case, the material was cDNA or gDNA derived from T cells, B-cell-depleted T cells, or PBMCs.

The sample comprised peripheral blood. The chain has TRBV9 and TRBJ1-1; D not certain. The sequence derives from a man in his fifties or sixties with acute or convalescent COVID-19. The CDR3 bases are TGTGCCAGCGGTGACACACGGACTGAAGCTTTCTTT. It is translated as CASGDTRTEAFF.